This T cell receptor (beta chain) was observed in a study of cytomegalovirus exposure and HLA in healthy donors. The overall study: Sequencing of about 179 million T cells in an earlier analysis found 100 million to 140 million unique TCR beta sequences.

Points on this clone: Its target is not known.

V lost 0 bases, J lost 0 bases, and 9 bases lay in between. This CDR3 contains 15 residues. The germline CDR1 and CDR2 sequences are SGHRS and YFSETQ. The PCR had 60 Vbeta and 13 Jbeta primers. Libraries were prepared by immunoSEQ multiplex PCR; TCRdb keeps only in-frame clonotypes and omits some of them. This sample yields 150,000 to 200,000 clones, of which over 65% are seen a single time; approximately 2.5% belongs to the top ten. Study conclusions and caveats: Most CMV-associated TCR beta chains were later found to appear HLA-restricted. Available immune exposure information covered CMV serostatus only. Later analysis identified 15,000 to 20,000 TCR beta sequences associated with HLA alleles, using a false discovery rate threshold of 0.05.

The chain carries TRBV5-1 and TRBJ2-5, with a possible D match to TRBD1 (5 bases). Sequencing was performed on PBMCs. The sequence was collected from a man aged 55-75 years in good health and CMV-seronegative. DNA of the CDR3: TGCGCCAGCAGCTTGGGCCCAGGGAACCAAGAGACCCAGTACTTC. This gives the protein CASSLGPGNQETQYF. Full variable domain (remainder filled in from reference TRBV5-1 and TRBJ2-5): KAGVTQTPRYLIKTRGQQVTLSCSPISGHRSVSWYQQTPGQGLQFLFEYFSETQRNKGNFPGRFSGRQFSNSRSEMNVSTLELGDSALYLCASSLGPGNQETQYFGPGTRLLVL.